This T cell receptor (beta chain) was found in a study of T cell clonality in common variable immunodeficiency (dated by TCRdb to about 2015). General findings and caveats noted by the study authors: Correlations between repertoire features and clinical complications were limited by patient heterogeneity within the CVID cohort. TCRbeta clonality was higher in CVID subjects than in healthy controls (t-test p = 0.018), and the increase was most characteristic of about a third of subjects. Reportedly, TCRbeta sequences from CVID had fewer deletions and N-nucleotide insertions, and highly modified clones with 13 or more V deletions were absent from CVID. According to the authors, figuring out what caused the increased clonality in CVID would require sequencing the repertoires of T cell subpopulations. CVID subjects shared fewer TCRbeta clones with each other than healthy controls did (p < 0.0001). Even though DNA input was the same, control samples had an average of around 75,000 unique sequences each, compared with about 32,000 in CVID samples.

Standard criteria were used to diagnose CVID, namely serum IgG, IgA and/or IgM reduced below the normal range together with specific antibody deficiency. A total of 44 subjects (about 15 female and 29 male; age range roughly 8 to 65 years, mean age about 40) were included in the CVID group. Most CVID patients and most healthy controls were of Caucasian heritage. At the time of study participation, every CVID subject had been on replacement immunoglobulin therapy for one year or longer. At blood collection, none of the CVID subjects was ill or on immunomodulatory or immunosuppressive medication. From each donor, roughly 5 to 8.5 ml of heparinized peripheral whole blood was collected. Genomic DNA from adults with common variable immune deficiency (CVID) and from healthy adult controls was the source for sequencing TCRbeta CDR3 repertoires. To isolate peripheral blood mononuclear cells, diluted blood was subjected to density centrifugation over Hypaque 1077 or Ficoll-Paque. Genomic DNA was obtained from unsorted mononuclear cells through either Qiagen column purification or a centrifugation-based method.

Equivalent amounts of genomic DNA from CVID and control samples were used as sequencing input. For every sample, a 60 bp segment covering the rearranged TCRbeta CDR3 region was amplified and then sequenced. TCRbeta amplification used the immunoSEQ assay, a bias-corrected multiplex PCR with high-throughput sequencing. Per the authors' processing: Every unique nucleotide sequence was considered a clone and was annotated with V, D and J genes, copy number and frequency. Sequences were labeled productive if in frame, and non-productive if out of frame or containing stop codons. As previously described, clonality was calculated on the basis of Shannon's entropy. Mean CDR3 Kyte-Doolittle hydropathy was derived from the predicted amino acid sequences of productive clones. The R hclust function was used to hierarchically cluster scaled V gene usage with Manhattan distance and complete linkage. Sharing of clones by CDR3 amino acid sequence was evaluated through resampling of 12 repertoires per group over 100 rounds. The repertoires were screened for around 70 published EBV-specific TCRbeta sequences and roughly 240 published CMV-specific TCRbeta sequences. Analysis left out two CVID samples that produced under 10,000 sequences, so some 45 CVID repertoires remained. This is the immuneACCESS table as TCRdb keeps it, with only in-frame sequences that have V and J called. A part of the clones is gone; compared with another copy, unresolved V genes explain less than half, and the rest is unexplained. That table furnishes V, J and clone size, whereas the DNA furnished D and trimming. Across this sample, tens of thousands of clones were tabulated and none appeared just once. Jointly, the top ten make up about 2.3% of the sample.

Taken from cysteine to phenylalanine, the CDR3 has 13 residues. Of the CDR3's DNA, 30 bases were read; they are in frame from base 1. V loses 3 bases, J loses 5 bases, and the germline ends lie 8 bases apart. The germline V gene encodes CDR1 SGHVS and CDR2 FQNEAQ. The table lists this clone with many counts. Its cognate antigen has yet to be identified. The read ends 3 residues shy of where the CDR3 ends; the end is completed using the germline J gene. This chain joins TRBV7-8 to TRBJ2-1; 5 matching bases give a weak D call of TRBD2. The clonotype originates from a human donor with common variable immunodeficiency. Sequencing was performed on peripheral blood mononuclear cells. The part of the CDR3 DNA that was read is TGTGCCAGCAGCTTGGACTGGAACAATGAG. Its product reads: CASSLDWNNE. The full CDR3 is CASSLDWNNEQFF.